There are a few counts of the clone carrying this T cell receptor beta chain. The data were produced by immunoSEQ multiplex PCR, yet TCRdb's version contains in-frame clones alone and is incomplete. The data hold some 80,000 clones, with 86% observed a single time. This record comes from a study of T cell responses to AZD1222 COVID-19 vaccine. About the research overall: Second doses were pooled across both intervals (about 4 or about 12 weeks).

The clonotype was recovered from an adult in good health. The sequences come from peripheral blood, collected on day 0 of AZD1222 vaccination.

The CDR3 DNA follows: TGTGCCAGCAGCTTGACGGACAGTAACAATCAGCCCCAGCATTTT. Translating it yields CASSLTDSNNQPQHF. The chain employs TRBV5-5 and TRBJ1-5; TRBD1 might be the D (6 bases). V lost 1 base, J lost 3 bases, and 11 bases lay in between. The CDR3 sequence is 15 residues long. From germline, CDR1 is SGHKS and CDR2 YYEKEE (reference sequence).